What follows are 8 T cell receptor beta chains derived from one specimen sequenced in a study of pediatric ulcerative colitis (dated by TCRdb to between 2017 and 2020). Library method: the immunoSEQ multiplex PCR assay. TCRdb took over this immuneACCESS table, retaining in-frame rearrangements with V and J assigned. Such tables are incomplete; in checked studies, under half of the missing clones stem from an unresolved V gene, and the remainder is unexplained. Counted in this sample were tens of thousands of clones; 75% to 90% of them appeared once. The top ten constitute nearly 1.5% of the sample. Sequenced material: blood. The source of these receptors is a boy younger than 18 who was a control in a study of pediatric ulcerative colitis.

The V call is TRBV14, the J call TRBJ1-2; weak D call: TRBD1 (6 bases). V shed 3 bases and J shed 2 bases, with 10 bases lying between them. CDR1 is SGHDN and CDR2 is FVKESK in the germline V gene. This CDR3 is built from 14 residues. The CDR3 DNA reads TGTGCCAGCAGCCACCGGACAGCAAACTATGGCTACACCTTC. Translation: CASSHRTANYGYTF.

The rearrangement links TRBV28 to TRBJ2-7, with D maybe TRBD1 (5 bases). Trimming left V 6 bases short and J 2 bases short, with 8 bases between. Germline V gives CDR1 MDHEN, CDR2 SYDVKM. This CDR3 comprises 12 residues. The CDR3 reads CASSAGTYEQYF. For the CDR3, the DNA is TGTGCCAGCAGCGCAGGGACCTACGAGCAGTACTTC.

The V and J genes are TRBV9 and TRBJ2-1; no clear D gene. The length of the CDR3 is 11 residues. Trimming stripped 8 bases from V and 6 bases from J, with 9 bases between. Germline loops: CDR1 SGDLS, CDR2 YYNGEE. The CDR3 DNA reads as TGTGCCAGTCGAAATGCCAATGAGCAGTTCTTC. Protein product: CASRNANEQFF.

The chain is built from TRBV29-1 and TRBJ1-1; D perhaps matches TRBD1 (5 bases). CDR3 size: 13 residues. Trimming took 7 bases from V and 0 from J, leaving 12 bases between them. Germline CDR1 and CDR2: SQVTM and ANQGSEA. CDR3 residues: CSGGLDMNTEAFF. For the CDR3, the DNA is TGCAGCGGGGGACTAGACATGAACACTGAAGCTTTCTTT.

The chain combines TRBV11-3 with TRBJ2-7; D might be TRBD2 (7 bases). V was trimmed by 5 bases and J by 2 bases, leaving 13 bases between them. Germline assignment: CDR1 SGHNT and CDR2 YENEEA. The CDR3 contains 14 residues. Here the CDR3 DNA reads TGTGCCAGCAGCGAAGGGGGGGGCGCCTACGAGCAGTACTTC. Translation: CASSEGGGAYEQYF.

CDR3 region: CATSRTLGYPYEQYF. The CDR3 region has the DNA TGTGCCACCAGCAGGACCCTGGGTTATCCCTACGAGCAGTACTTC. J is TRBJ2-7 and V is TRBV15; no definite D call. The V gene lost 3 bases and the J gene lost 2 bases, with 14 bases spanning the gap. Germline loops: CDR1 LNHNV, CDR2 YYDKDF (reference sequence). This CDR3 contains 15 residues.

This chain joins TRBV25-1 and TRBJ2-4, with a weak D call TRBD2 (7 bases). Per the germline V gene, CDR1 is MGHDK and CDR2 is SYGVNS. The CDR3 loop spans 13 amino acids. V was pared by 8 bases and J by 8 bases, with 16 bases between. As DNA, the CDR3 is TGTGCCAGCCAAAACAGGGAGGGAGACATTCAGTACTTC. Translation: CASQNREGDIQYF.

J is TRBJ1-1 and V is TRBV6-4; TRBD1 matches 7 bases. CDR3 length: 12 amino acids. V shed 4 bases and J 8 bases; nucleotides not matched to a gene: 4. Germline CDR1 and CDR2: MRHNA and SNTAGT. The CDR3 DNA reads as TGTGCCAGCAGTGGGGGACAGAAGGAAGCTTTCTTT. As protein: CASSGGQKEAFF.